This T cell receptor (beta chain) was sequenced for a study of post-analysis software for immune sequencing data. Every TCR beta cDNA library bore unique molecular identifiers. T cells, about 0.95 to 11 million of them, yielded roughly 470,000 cDNA molecules. TCRdb independently ran MiXCR on the PCR reads; one entry per CDR3 protein. This table holds 400,000 to 500,000 distinct CDR3 sequences, roughly 40% found once. Of note for this clonotype: The antigen remains undetermined.

Germline CDR1 reads LGHNA; CDR2 reads YNFKEQ. The length of the CDR3 is 13 residues. Trimming shortened V by 6 bases and J by 2 bases, and 9 bases separated the two germline ends. Study findings and constraints: Five TRBV segments (TRBV5-6, TRBV5-1 and TRBV20-1 among them) occurred more frequently in patients than in controls.

This receptor was obtained from a girl aged 2 to 10 with multiple sclerosis. The rearrangement joins TRBV4-2 to TRBJ2-3, with a tentative D call TRBD1 (6 bases). The sequencing sample was made of blood. This chain's CDR3 is CASRGTFTDTQYF. CDR3 coding DNA: TGTGCCAGCAGAGGGACATTCACAGATACGCAGTATTTT.